The sample holds many counts of the clone carrying this T cell receptor beta chain. The antigen is not known. V shed 5 bases, J shed 9 bases, and the junction held 7 bases outside the gene matches. The CDR3 runs 15 residues. The data originate from a study of T cell repertoires in cytomegalovirus infection. In TCRdb, the reads were re-called with MiXCR into one record per CDR3 protein. Altogether about 700,000 distinct CDR3 sequences are present, roughly 33% being singletons, with the ten largest covering roughly 18%. This chain connects TRBV12-3 or TRBV12-4 to TRBJ1-6; 10 nucleotides match TRBD1. This specimen consisted of cultured PBMCs, obtained from culture after CMV antigen stimulation. The clonotype was recovered from a human donor in good health (CMV status not recorded). Some clones in this sample may be carry-over from other donors' samples. The CDR3 protein is CASSQTGGAGSPLHF. CDR3 coding DNA: TGTGCCAGCAGTCAGACAGGGGGCGCGGGTTCACCCCTCCACTTT.